Below are 7 T cell receptor beta chains sequenced from a single sample in a study of glioma-infiltrating T cells after dendritic cell vaccination. Time point of the sample: after dendritic cell vaccination, including at tumor progression/relapse. TCRdb's table, derived via immunoSEQ multiplex PCR, lists solely in-frame clones and lacks some. The sample yields 72,000 or so clones, roughly 84% seen once. This specimen was blood, taken after dendritic cell vaccination. The receptor set was obtained from a human donor with glioblastoma.

This sequence joins TRBV15 and TRBJ1-2; no clear D. Germline CDR1 LNHNV, CDR2 YYDKDF (reference sequence). The CDR3 sequence is 11 residues long. V lost 2 bases and J 8 bases, leaving 6 bases between the germline ends. CDR3 protein: CATSRSGGYTF. The CDR3 DNA follows: TGTGCCACCAGCAGATCGGGGGGCTACACCTTC.

The chain has TRBV30 and TRBJ2-5; TRBD2 aligns across 7 bases. The CDR3 has 11 amino acids. The germline V gene encodes CDR1 GTSNPN and CDR2 SVGIG (reference sequence). Unmatched junction bases numbered 5, after V lost 8 bases and J lost 5 bases. CDR3 amino acids: CAGGGAETQYF. CDR3 sequence (DNA): TGTGCCGGGGGGGGAGCGGAGACCCAGTACTTC.

This clone has only one observation. The chain couples TRBV5-8 to TRBJ1-2, with unresolved D. The CDR3 is 11 residues long. With 5 bases removed from V and 4 bases from J, the gap between germline ends came to 6 bases. Germline CDR1 and CDR2: SGHTS and YDEGEE. The CDR3 here is CASRGLYGYTF. The CDR3 nucleotides read TGTGCCAGCAGAGGACTCTATGGCTACACCTTC. Full variable domain (missing parts from reference TRBV5-8 and TRBJ1-2): EAGVTQSPTHLIKTRGQQATLRCSPISGHTSVYWYQQALGLGLQFLLWYDEGEERNRGNFPPRFSGRQFPNYSSELNVNALELEDSALYLCASRGLYGYTFGSGTRLTVV.

This clone has only a few counts. V is TRBV6-4 and J is TRBJ2-2; tentative D call: TRBD1 (6 bases). The length of the CDR3 is 10 residues. Germline V gives CDR1 MRHNA, CDR2 SNTAGT. Deletions cut 7 bases from V and 13 bases from J, with 10 bases between. The CDR3 DNA reads as TGTGCCAGCAATTTGACAGGGCTGTTTTTT. Amino acids: CASNLTGLFF.

The CDR3 DNA sequence: TGCGCCAGCAGCCCGGGGGGGACCTGGAACACTGAAGCTTTCTTT. This encodes CASSPGGTWNTEAFF. The chain recombines TRBV5-1 with TRBJ1-1; D might be TRBD1 (5 bases). Germline V gene lookup returns CDR1 SGHRS and CDR2 YFSETQ. The CDR3 runs 15 residues. V lost 4 bases and J lost 1, with 14 bases in between. The complete variable domain, with remaining parts taken from reference TRBV5-1 and TRBJ1-1, reads KAGVTQTPRYLIKTRGQQVTLSCSPISGHRSVSWYQQTPGQGLQFLFEYFSETQRNKGNFPGRFSGRQFSNSRSEMNVSTLELGDSALYLCASSPGGTWNTEAFFGQGTRLTVV.

The rearrangement joins TRBV6-6 to TRBJ1-1; a possible D gene is TRBD1 (5 bases). Germline CDR1 is MNHNY and CDR2 is SVGAGI (reference sequence). The CDR3 runs to 12 residues. Trimming pared 11 bases from V and 0 bases from J, leaving 10 bases between. CDR3 sequence: CAAQAMNTEAFF. The CDR3 DNA follows: TGTGCCGCACAGGCCATGAACACTGAAGCTTTCTTT.

This clone was observed a single time. The chain links TRBV7-3 to TRBJ1-1, with D hard to call. The ends were cut back, 5 bases at V and 7 bases at J, with 14 bases in the middle. Germline V gene data show CDR1 as SGHTA and CDR2 as FQGTGA. The CDR3 loop spans 13 amino acids. In DNA, the CDR3 is TGTGCCAGCAGCCCCCCCGCCGGGGTTGAAGCTTTCTTT. Translating gives CASSPPAGVEAFF.